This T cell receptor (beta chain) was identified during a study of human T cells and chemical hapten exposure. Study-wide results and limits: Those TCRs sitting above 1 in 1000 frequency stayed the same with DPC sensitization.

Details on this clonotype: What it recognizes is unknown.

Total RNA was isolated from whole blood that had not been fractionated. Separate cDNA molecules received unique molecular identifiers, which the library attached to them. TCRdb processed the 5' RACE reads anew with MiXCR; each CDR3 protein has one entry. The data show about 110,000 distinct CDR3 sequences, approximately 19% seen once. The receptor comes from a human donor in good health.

CDR3 nucleotide sequence: TGTGCCAGCAGCTCGCTAGCGGGAGGAAACATTCAGTACTTC. Its protein is CASSSLAGGNIQYF. This chain joins TRBV11-2 and TRBJ2-4, with TRBD2 matching 11 bases. In germline, CDR1 is SGHAT, CDR2 FQNNGV. The junction had 2 bases not matched to a gene; V was cut back by 4 bases and J by 6 bases. The CDR3 extends over 14 amino acids.